This T cell receptor beta chain was identified in a study of T cells in Graves' hyperthyroidism and ophthalmopathy. Template material for amplifying TCR beta CDR3 regions consisted of RNA transcripts. In the first-round RT-PCR of the TCR CDR3, the HTBI primer set was used. Via MiXCR, TCRdb re-called the multiplex PCR reads, giving one row per CDR3 protein. The sample holds roughly 180,000 distinct CDR3 sequences, roughly 10% seen once. Hyperthyroidism, newly diagnosed and lasting under 2 months, affected patients aged 18 to 65. Patients were excluded for uncontrolled infection, other autoimmune disease, pregnancy or lactation. The sample, blood from the first hyperthyroidism diagnosis, precedes any ophthalmopathy symptoms. The germline V gene encodes CDR1 SQVTM and CDR2 ANQGSEA. Trimming cost V 3 bases and J 4 bases, with 9 bases left between them. This CDR3 spans 12 amino acids. This clonotype was observed many times.

The chain has TRBV29-1 and TRBJ1-2; possible D gene TRBD1, 6 bases. The source material was blood. This sequence was found in a woman under 30 with Graves' hyperthyroidism that later progressed to Graves' ophthalmopathy. The CDR3 bases are TGCAGCGTTGATTCAGGGGCCTATGGCTACACCTTC. This encodes CSVDSGAYGYTF.